This is a list of T cell receptor beta chains from one sample in a study of T cell responses to AZD1222 COVID-19 vaccine. Assay used: immunoSEQ multiplex PCR; TCRdb lists only in-frame clones, some missing. The sample consists of about 150,000 clones, 90% of them appearing once. Sequencing used peripheral blood, obtained 28 days after the second AZD1222 dose. Receptors were obtained from an adult who received the AZD1222 COVID-19 vaccine. The CDR3 runs from the conserved cysteine through the conserved F or W. The D gene is left open where the match is weak. The size of a clone is reported for some rows only, either as once, few or many, or as a class for expanded clones.

TRBV7-2,-,TRBD2,TRBJ2-5,CASSGYAGGLETQYF,TGTGCCAGCAGCGGGTACGCGGGAGGGTTAGAGACCCAGTACTTC
TRBV6-5,-,-,TRBJ2-2,CASRGTSTGELFF,TGTGCCAGCAGGGGGACGAGCACCGGGGAGCTGTTTTTT
TRBV7-2,-,-,TRBJ2-7,CASSFSLKNEQYF,TGTGCCAGCAGCTTTTCGTTGAAAAACGAGCAGTACTTC
TRBV19,-,-,TRBJ1-5,CASSIQPQPQHF,TGTGCCAGTAGTATCCAGCCTCAGCCCCAGCATTTT
TRBV3-1/TRBV3-2,-,-,TRBJ1-5,CASSQVGDQPQHF,TGTGCCAGCAGCCAAGTTGGGGATCAGCCCCAGCATTTT
TRBV6-5,-,TRBD1,TRBJ1-5,CASRSTGGVNQPQHF,TGTGCCAGCAGATCGACAGGGGGGGTCAATCAGCCCCAGCATTTT
TRBV28,once,TRBD1,TRBJ1-6,CASSSSRQGVSSYNSPLHF,TGTGCCAGCAGTTCAAGCAGGCAGGGGGTCAGCTCCTATAATTCACCCCTCCACTTT
TRBV19,-,TRBD2,TRBJ2-7,CASSPLAGGTYEQYF,TGTGCCAGTAGTCCCCTAGCGGGAGGAACCTACGAGCAGTACTTC
TRBV27,-,-,TRBJ1-4,CASSTILLVEKLFF,TGTGCCAGCAGTACGATCTTACTAGTGGAAAAACTGTTTTTT
TRBV10-3,-,TRBD1,TRBJ1-3,CAISEGTGGSSTGNTIYF,TGTGCCATCAGTGAGGGGACAGGGGGCTCCTCAACTGGAAACACCATATATTTT
TRBV7-9,-,TRBD1,TRBJ2-3,CASSSDRAFTDTQYF,TGTGCCAGCAGCTCTGACAGGGCCTTCACAGATACGCAGTATTTT
TRBV5-1,-,TRBD2,TRBJ2-1,CASSSTPGSSGRENEQFF,TGCGCCAGCAGCTCGACCCCGGGGAGTAGCGGGAGAGAAAATGAGCAGTTCTTC
TRBV6-2/TRBV6-3,few,TRBD1,TRBJ1-6,CASSYPRGQRLMSPLHF,TGTGCCAGCAGTTACCCCAGGGGACAGAGGCTTATGTCACCCCTCCACTTT
TRBV23-1,-,-,TRBJ1-2,CASSQSGAEVSYGYTF,TGCGCCAGCAGTCAATCAGGGGCAGAAGTCTCCTATGGCTACACCTTC
TRBV19,-,-,TRBJ2-1,CACRLENEQFF,TGTGCCTGTCGGTTAGAGAATGAGCAGTTCTTC
TRBV28,-,TRBD1,TRBJ2-1,CASSLSRTGYNEQFF,TGTGCCAGCAGTTTATCTCGGACAGGTTACAATGAGCAGTTCTTC
TRBV10-3,few,TRBD2,TRBJ2-3,CAIKTGGPTDTQYF,TGTGCCATCAAGACGGGAGGGCCCACAGATACGCAGTATTTT
TRBV19,-,TRBD2,TRBJ2-3,CASSISADGLAPKIGTDTQYF,TGTGCCAGTAGTATCTCTGCCGACGGACTAGCCCCTAAGATCGGCACAGATACGCAGTATTTT
TRBV3-1/TRBV3-2,-,-,TRBJ1-5,CASSQDLRSNQPQHF,TGTGCCAGCAGCCAAGATCTTCGATCCAATCAGCCCCAGCATTTT
TRBV2,once,-,TRBJ1-2,CASSVEDGAPYGYTF,TGTGCCAGCAGTGTGGAAGACGGCGCTCCCTATGGCTACACCTTC
TRBV7-9,-,-,TRBJ1-4,CASSLGVGQGLNEKLFF,TGTGCCAGCAGCTTAGGGGTCGGTCAGGGTCTAAATGAAAAACTGTTTTTT
TRBV28,-,TRBD2,TRBJ2-5,CASSEGLADYQETQYF,TGTGCCAGCAGTGAGGGACTAGCGGACTACCAAGAGACCCAGTACTTC
TRBV12-5,-,TRBD1,TRBJ1-2,CASGFSDRGSNYGYTF,TGTGCTAGTGGTTTCTCCGACAGGGGGTCTAACTATGGCTACACCTTC
TRBV18,-,-,TRBJ2-5,CASSPRGGAVETQYF,TGTGCCAGCTCTCCCCGAGGGGGGGCCGTCGAGACCCAGTACTTC
TRBV2,-,TRBD2,TRBJ2-1,CASSPLAGAGNEQFF,TGTGCCAGCAGTCCCCTAGCGGGAGCTGGAAATGAGCAGTTCTTC
TRBV14,-,TRBD2,TRBJ2-7,CASRNSGSAYEQYF,TGTGCCAGCAGAAATAGCGGGAGCGCTTACGAGCAGTACTTC
TRBV19,-,-,TRBJ1-3,CASTANQKGTSSGNTIYF,TGTGCCAGTACCGCGAACCAAAAGGGGACGAGCTCTGGAAACACCATATATTTT
TRBV18,-,TRBD2,TRBJ2-1,CASSPLGLAGGTYNEQFF,TGTGCCAGCTCACCTCTAGGACTAGCGGGGGGTACCTACAATGAGCAGTTCTTC
TRBV2,-,-,TRBJ2-7,CASSGATGYLEQYF,TGTGCCAGCAGTGGGGCTACCGGTTATCTCGAGCAGTACTTC
TRBV5-1,-,TRBD2,TRBJ2-1,CASSLSLAGVNEQFF,TGCGCCAGCAGCTTGAGTCTAGCGGGAGTCAATGAGCAGTTCTTC
TRBV6-5,-,TRBD2,TRBJ2-7,CASTVSGNYEQYF,TGTGCCAGCACTGTGAGCGGGAACTACGAGCAGTACTTC
TRBV30,-,-,TRBJ2-7,CAWSVGPYEQYF,TGTGCCTGGAGTGTCGGGCCCTACGAGCAGTACTTC
TRBV19,-,-,TRBJ2-5,CASSIDEQAQETQYF,TGTGCCAGTAGTATAGACGAACAGGCCCAAGAGACCCAGTACTTC
TRBV5-1,-,-,TRBJ2-7,CASSPGTSKQYF,TGCGCCAGCAGCCCCGGGACTTCAAAGCAGTACTTC
TRBV3-1/TRBV3-2,-,-,TRBJ1-2,CASSQGRGFYGYTF,TGTGCCAGCAGCCAAGGAAGAGGGTTCTATGGCTACACCTTC
TRBV21-1,once,-,TRBJ1-2,CARVDRDPNYGYTF,TGTGCCAGGGTAGACAGGGACCCGAACTATGGCTACACCTTC
TRBV30,-,-,TRBJ1-2,CAWTAQKYGYTF,TGTGCCTGGACCGCACAGAAATATGGCTACACCTTC
TRBV18,-,TRBD1,TRBJ2-3,CASSSGTATDTQYF,TGTGCCAGCTCATCCGGGACAGCCACAGATACGCAGTATTTT
TRBV28,-,-,TRBJ2-6,CASSFGLPGANVLTF,TGTGCCAGCAGTTTTGGGCTCCCCGGGGCCAACGTCCTGACTTTC
TRBV10-2,-,TRBD2,TRBJ2-3,CASSEREREGDTQYF,TGCGCCAGCAGTGAGCGGGAGAGGGAGGGAGATACGCAGTATTTT
TRBV5-1,-,-,TRBJ1-3,CASSLAAPGNTIYF,TGCGCCAGCAGCTTGGCCGCGCCGGGAAACACCATATATTTT
TRBV27,-,-,TRBJ1-3,CASSSEGRRNTIYF,TGTGCCAGCAGTTCCGAGGGGCGCAGGAACACCATATATTTT
TRBV11-2,-,-,TRBJ1-3,CASSLEAASGNTIYF,TGTGCCAGCAGCTTAGAGGCAGCCTCTGGAAACACCATATATTTT
TRBV2,-,TRBD1,TRBJ1-1,CASRATGGWGEAFF,TGTGCCAGCAGGGCGACAGGGGGCTGGGGTGAAGCTTTCTTT
TRBV28,-,-,TRBJ1-2,CASSLGGSVAGGAGGYTF,TGTGCCAGCAGTTTAGGAGGGTCTGTTGCGGGGGGCGCTGGGGGCTACACCTTC
TRBV3-1/TRBV3-2,-,TRBD1,TRBJ1-2,CASSQFAIAGRGRVYGYTF,TGTGCCAGCAGCCAATTCGCTATCGCGGGGAGGGGGCGCGTCTATGGCTACACCTTC
TRBV5-1,-,TRBD2,TRBJ2-5,CASSRWTSGQETQYF,TGCGCCAGCAGCCGCTGGACTAGCGGACAAGAGACCCAGTACTTC
TRBV28,-,TRBD1,TRBJ2-1,CASSRGQGTYNEQFF,TGTGCCAGCAGCCGGGGACAGGGCACCTACAATGAGCAGTTCTTC
TRBV11-2,-,TRBD2,TRBJ2-2,CASSSGSGGVNTGELFF,TGTGCCAGCAGCTCTGGGTCCGGGGGGGTTAACACCGGGGAGCTGTTTTTT
TRBV19,-,TRBD2,TRBJ2-2,CASSTPPGRETGELFF,TGTGCCAGTAGTACCCCCCCAGGGAGGGAGACCGGGGAGCTGTTTTTT
TRBV28,-,-,TRBJ1-4,CASSGPPTNEKLFF,TGTGCCAGCAGCGGACCTCCAACTAATGAAAAACTGTTTTTT
TRBV6-5,-,-,TRBJ1-5,CASSYGPHSNQPQHF,TGTGCCAGCAGTTACGGTCCCCATAGCAATCAGCCCCAGCATTTT
TRBV5-1,-,-,TRBJ2-2,CASSLERMSTGELFF,TGCGCCAGCAGCTTGGAGAGAATGAGTACCGGGGAGCTGTTTTTT
TRBV28,-,TRBD2,TRBJ2-3,CASRGGLAPSTDTQYF,TGTGCCAGCAGGGGAGGACTAGCGCCCAGCACAGATACGCAGTATTTT
TRBV12-3/TRBV12-4,-,-,TRBJ2-2,CASSPLLAGELFF,TGTGCCAGCAGTCCACTCCTGGCCGGGGAGCTGTTTTTT
TRBV19,-,-,TRBJ2-1,CASMSKAGLYNEQFF,TGTGCCAGTATGTCTAAAGCGGGCCTCTACAATGAGCAGTTCTTC